These T cell receptor beta chains were read from a single sample in a study of identifying expanded T cells in peripheral blood. Assay: immunoSEQ multiplex PCR; the TCRdb copy retains only in-frame clones and omits some. The sample lists 50,000 or so clones, roughly 87% occurring once. The sequencing input was blood. Source of these receptors: a person aged 18 to 70 in good health. CDR3s include the opening cysteine and the closing phenylalanine or tryptophan. The order of the fields is CDR3 length, D gene, J gene, V gene, clone size, CDR3 DNA, CDR3 protein. The D gene is left open where the match is weak. Clone size is shown for a subset of rows, as once, few, many or a class of expanded clone.

14,-,TRBJ2-3,TRBV18,-,TGTGCCAGCCACCGGACAGCCAACACAGATACGCAGTATTTT,CASHRTANTDTQYF
13,-,TRBJ1-1,TRBV27,once,TGTGCCAGCGAAGTGACGGCGGGCACTGAAGCTTTCTTT,CASEVTAGTEAFF
14,-,TRBJ1-5,TRBV2,-,TGTGCCAGTCAGTCCCAGGGGTACAATCAGCCCCAGCATTTT,CASQSQGYNQPQHF
14,TRBD1,TRBJ1-2,TRBV7-2,-,TGTGCCAGCACCGATACCGACAGGGGTGGTGGCTACACCTTC,CASTDTDRGGGYTF
15,TRBD1,TRBJ2-7,TRBV7-8,-,TGTGCCAGCAGCTTAAAGGGACAGGGGAATTACGAGCAGTACTTC,CASSLKGQGNYEQYF
15,TRBD2,TRBJ2-2,TRBV19,-,TGTGCCAGCCACCAGCGGGGGGGCCTAATCGGGGAGCTGTTTTTT,CASHQRGGLIGELFF
16,TRBD1,TRBJ1-1,TRBV7-2,-,TGTGCCAGCAGCTTCCGAAGACAGGGTGCGAACACTGAAGCTTTCTTT,CASSFRRQGANTEAFF
13,TRBD1,TRBJ1-2,TRBV2,-,TGTGCCAGCAGTGACGCCACAGGGGGCGGCTACACCTTC,CASSDATGGGYTF
15,-,TRBJ2-1,TRBV10-1,-,TGCGCCAGCAGTCGGGGGACATCGAACTACAATGAGCAGTTCTTC,CASSRGTSNYNEQFF
14,-,TRBJ2-2,TRBV2,-,TGTGCCAGCAAGACGGGGCTGAACACCGGGGAGCTGTTTTTT,CASKTGLNTGELFF
16,TRBD2,TRBJ2-5,TRBV4-3,-,TGCGCCAGCAGCTACCTCACGAGCGGGGGGCAAGAGACCCAGTACTTC,CASSYLTSGGQETQYF
14,-,TRBJ2-2,TRBV15,-,TGTGCCACCAGCAGAGATCAGCCCACCGGGGAGCTGTTTTTT,CATSRDQPTGELFF
13,-,TRBJ1-6,TRBV5-6,-,TGTGCCAGCAGCTCGCCCACTAATTCACCCCTCCACTTT,CASSSPTNSPLHF
15,TRBD2,TRBJ2-2,TRBV28,-,TGTGCCAGCAGTCGACTAGCGGGAGGGACCGGGGAGCTGTTTTTT,CASSRLAGGTGELFF
12,-,TRBJ2-1,TRBV27,-,TGTGCCAGCAGTTTATGGGGGCGTGAGCAGTTCTTC,CASSLWGREQFF
15,TRBD2,TRBJ2-4,TRBV28,-,TGTGCCAGCAGTCCGGAGACTAGCGGAGGCAACATTCAGTACTTC,CASSPETSGGNIQYF
12,-,TRBJ2-7,TRBV29-1,once,TGCAGCGTCCAAGATGGATCCTACGAGCAGTACTTC,CSVQDGSYEQYF